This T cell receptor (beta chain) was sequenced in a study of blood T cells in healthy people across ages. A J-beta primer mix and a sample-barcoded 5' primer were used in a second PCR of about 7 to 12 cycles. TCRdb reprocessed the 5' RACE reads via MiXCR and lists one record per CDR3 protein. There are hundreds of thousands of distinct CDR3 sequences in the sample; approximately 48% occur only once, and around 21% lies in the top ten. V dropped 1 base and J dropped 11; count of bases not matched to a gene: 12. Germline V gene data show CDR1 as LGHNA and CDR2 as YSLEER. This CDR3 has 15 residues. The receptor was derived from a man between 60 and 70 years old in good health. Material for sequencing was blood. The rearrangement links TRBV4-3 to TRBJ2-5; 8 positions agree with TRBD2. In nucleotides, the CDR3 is TGCGCCAGCAGCCAAGGATTAGGAGCGGGGGTTGAGCAGTACTTC. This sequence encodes CASSQGLGAGVEQYF.